Described below is a single T cell receptor beta chain sequence and its context. Its target is not known. These data originate in a study of T-cell memory formation after mild COVID-19. Overall study findings and caveats: The finding that pre-infection memory included some responding clones suggested that cross-reactive memory joined. Among clones contracting day 15 to 85, CD4/CD8 was balanced, whereas later expanders leaned CD4+.

The germline V and J ends were trimmed by 1 base and 10 bases, with 8 bases remaining between them. The CDR3 contains 13 residues. Germline V gives CDR1 LGHDT, CDR2 YNNKEL (reference sequence). Each CDR3 protein is one row after TCRdb ran MiXCR on the 5' RACE reads. The repertoire has about 430,000 distinct CDR3 sequences, 24% of them found once; the top ten carry about 8.7%. The receptor was derived from an adult woman who had mild COVID-19 (a few samples of this study predate the infection). Cell type and time point are not known. Sequenced sample: PBMCs or a T cell subset sorted from them (not recorded which). The rearrangement uses TRBV3-1 and TRBJ1-6, with unresolved D. The CDR3 nucleotides are TGTGCCAGCAGCCAAGTGGCAGGCTCACCCCTCCACTTT. This codes for CASSQVAGSPLHF.